This T cell receptor (beta chain) was identified in a study of shared clonotypes between healthy human individuals. Assay: immunoSEQ multiplex PCR; the TCRdb copy retains only in-frame clones and omits some. Of around 2,100,000 clones in the sample, less than 95% were seen once. CD45RO-negative cells were positively selected for CCR7, leaving out terminally differentiated effector memory CD45RA+ cells. Healthy HIV-negative adults with no recent acute infections or vaccinations were recruited as donors. Material for sequencing was naive CD8+ T cells sorted from blood. This TCR was recovered from a man aged 18 to 30 in good health.

The CDR3 protein is CASSLGGGIAGTHTDTQYF. The CDR3 DNA is TGTGCCAGCAGCTTGGGAGGGGGAATAGCGGGAACCCACACAGATACGCAGTATTTT. The V call is TRBV5-6, the J call TRBJ2-3, with TRBD2 matching over 8 bases. Germline CDR1 is SGHDT and CDR2 is YYEEEE. J gave up 2 bases and V 0 bases, and 14 bases lay outside the gene matches. CDR3 size: 19 residues.